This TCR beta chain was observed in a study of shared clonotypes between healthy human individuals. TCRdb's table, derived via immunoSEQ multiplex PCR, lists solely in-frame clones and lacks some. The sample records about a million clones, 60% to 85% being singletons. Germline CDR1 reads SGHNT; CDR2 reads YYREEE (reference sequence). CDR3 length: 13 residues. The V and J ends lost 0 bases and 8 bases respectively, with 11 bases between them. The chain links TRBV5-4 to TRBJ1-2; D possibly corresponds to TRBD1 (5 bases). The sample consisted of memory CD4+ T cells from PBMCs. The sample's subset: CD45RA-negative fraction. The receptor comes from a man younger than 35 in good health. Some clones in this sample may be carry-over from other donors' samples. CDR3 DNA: TGTGCCAGCAGCTTGGACAGGTTAGAGGGCTACACCTTC. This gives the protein CASSLDRLEGYTF.